Here is one T cell receptor (beta chain) with its context. Its antigen is unidentified. This specimen belongs to a study of identical twins. Study-wide results and caveats: Fewer insertions marked abundant cord blood beta clonotypes; young adult naive trended weakly, memory not at all. Invariant populations such as MAIT and iNKT cells could partly muddle zero-insertion analyses.

The CDR3 totals 18 residues. Germline V gives CDR1 SGHDT, CDR2 YYEEEE. V lost 5 bases, J lost 4 bases, and 12 bases stayed unmatched. Unique molecular identifiers were present on the cDNA, which also gained a universal primer site by template switching. MiXCR, applied by TCRdb to the 5' RACE reads, yields one record per CDR3 protein. The sample holds about 550,000 distinct CDR3 sequences, around 20% seen once. Only healthy Caucasians were included as donors. These same data were also listed under a study on yellow fever vaccine responses in identical twins.

The TCR sequence derives from a woman aged 18 to 35 in good health. Sequenced: CD4+ T cells sorted from blood. The chain couples TRBV5-6 to TRBJ2-2; 12 bases line up with TRBD2. Written as DNA, the CDR3 is TGTGCCAGCAGGCCGACTAGCGGGAGAACGTCGGTCACCGGGGAGCTGTTTTTT. Protein sequence: CASRPTSGRTSVTGELFF.